This TCR beta chain is from a study of T cell responses to AZD1222 COVID-19 vaccine. Looked up from germline, CDR1 is LNHDA and CDR2 is SQIVND (reference sequence). V trimming: 6 bases; J trimming: 2 bases; junction bases outside the gene matches: 9. The CDR3 runs to 15 residues. Sequencing was performed with immunoSEQ multiplex PCR; in TCRdb, only in-frame clones are kept and a portion is missing. The sample has some 130,000 clones, roughly 89% seen once. The rearrangement uses TRBV19 and TRBJ1-1, with 7 bases aligning to TRBD1. This receptor was taken from an adult in good health. The specimen was peripheral blood, collected on day 0 of AZD1222 vaccination. This CDR3 reads CASRNSGTANTEAFF. DNA for the CDR3: TGTGCCAGTAGAAATTCTGGGACAGCTAACACTGAAGCTTTCTTT.